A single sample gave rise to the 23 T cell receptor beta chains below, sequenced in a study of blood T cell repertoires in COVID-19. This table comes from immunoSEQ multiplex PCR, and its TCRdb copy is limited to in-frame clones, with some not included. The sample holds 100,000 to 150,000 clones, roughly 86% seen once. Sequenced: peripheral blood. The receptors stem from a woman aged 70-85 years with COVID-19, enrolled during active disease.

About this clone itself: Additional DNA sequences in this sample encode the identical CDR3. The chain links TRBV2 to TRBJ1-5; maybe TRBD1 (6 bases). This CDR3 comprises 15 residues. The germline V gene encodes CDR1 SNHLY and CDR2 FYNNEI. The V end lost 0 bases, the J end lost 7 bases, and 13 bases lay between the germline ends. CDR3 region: CASSEARGAGQPQHF. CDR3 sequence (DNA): TGTGCCAGCAGTGAAGCGCGGGGGGCAGGGCAGCCCCAGCATTTT.

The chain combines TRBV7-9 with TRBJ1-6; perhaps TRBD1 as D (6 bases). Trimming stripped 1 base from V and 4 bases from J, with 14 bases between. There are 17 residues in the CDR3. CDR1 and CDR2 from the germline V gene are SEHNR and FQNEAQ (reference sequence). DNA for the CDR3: TGTGCCAGCAGCTTAGTTGGCAGGGGCGCTTATAATTCACCCCTCCACTTT. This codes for CASSLVGRGAYNSPLHF.

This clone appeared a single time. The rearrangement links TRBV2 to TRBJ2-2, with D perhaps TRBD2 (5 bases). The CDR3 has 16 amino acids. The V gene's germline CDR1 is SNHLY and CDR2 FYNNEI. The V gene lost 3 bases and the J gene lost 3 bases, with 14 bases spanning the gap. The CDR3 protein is CASSEISVGYTGELFF. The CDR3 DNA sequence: TGTGCCAGCAGTGAGATTAGCGTCGGCTACACCGGGGAGCTGTTTTTT.

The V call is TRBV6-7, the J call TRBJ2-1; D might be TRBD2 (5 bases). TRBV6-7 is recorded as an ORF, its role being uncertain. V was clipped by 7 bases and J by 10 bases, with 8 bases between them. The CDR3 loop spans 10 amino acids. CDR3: CASMVAEQFF. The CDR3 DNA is TGTGCCAGCATGGTAGCGGAGCAGTTCTTC.

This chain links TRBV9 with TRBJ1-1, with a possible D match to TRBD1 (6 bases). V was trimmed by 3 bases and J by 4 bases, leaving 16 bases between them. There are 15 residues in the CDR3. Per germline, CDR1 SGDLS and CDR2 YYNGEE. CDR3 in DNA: TGTGCCAGCAGCGGATCCGGGAAAGGGGGCACTGAAGCTTTCTTT. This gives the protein CASSGSGKGGTEAFF.

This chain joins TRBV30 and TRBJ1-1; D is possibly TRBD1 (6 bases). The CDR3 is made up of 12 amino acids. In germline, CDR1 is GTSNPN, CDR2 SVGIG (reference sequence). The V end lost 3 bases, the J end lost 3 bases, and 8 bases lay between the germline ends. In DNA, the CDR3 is TGTGCCTGGAGCACAGGGCACACTGAAGCTTTCTTT. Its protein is CAWSTGHTEAFF.

The CDR3 DNA sequence: TGTGCCAGCAGCGCGACAGGGGAGGCGGAAGCTTTCTTT. Amino acids: CASSATGEAEAFF. This chain uses TRBV3-1 (or the pseudogene TRBV3-2) with TRBJ1-1; 8 bases are a match to TRBD1. The CDR3 spans 13 residues. The germline CDR1 and CDR2 sequences are LGHDT and YNNKEL (reference sequence). J lost 8 bases, V lost 5 bases, and 7 bases had no gene match.

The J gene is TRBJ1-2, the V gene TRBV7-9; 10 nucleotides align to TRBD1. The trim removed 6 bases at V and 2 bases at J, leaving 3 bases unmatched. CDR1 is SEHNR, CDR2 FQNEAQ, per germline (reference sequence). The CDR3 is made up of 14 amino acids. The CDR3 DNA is TGTGCCAGCAGAGAGACAGGGGGCAACTATGGCTACACCTTC. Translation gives CASRETGGNYGYTF.

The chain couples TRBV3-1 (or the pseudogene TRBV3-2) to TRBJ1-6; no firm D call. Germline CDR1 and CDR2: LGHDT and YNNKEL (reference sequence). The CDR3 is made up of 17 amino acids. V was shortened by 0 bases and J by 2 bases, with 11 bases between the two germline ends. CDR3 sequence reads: CASSQDSRRAYNSPLHF. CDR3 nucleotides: TGTGCCAGCAGCCAAGATAGCCGTAGAGCCTATAATTCACCCCTCCACTTT.

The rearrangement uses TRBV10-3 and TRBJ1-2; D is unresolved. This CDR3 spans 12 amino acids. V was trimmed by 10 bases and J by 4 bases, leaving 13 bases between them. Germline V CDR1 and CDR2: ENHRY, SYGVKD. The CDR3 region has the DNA TGTGCCACCCTAGCGGAGTCCTATGGCTACACCTTC. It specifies CATLAESYGYTF.

The CDR3 bases are TGTGCCAGCAATGGACAGGGCAATCAGCCCCAGCATTTT. It yields the protein CASNGQGNQPQHF. The rearrangement joins TRBV6-6 to TRBJ1-5; 7 bases match TRBD1. V trimming: 7 bases; J trimming: 2 bases; junction bases outside the gene matches: 2. This CDR3 has 13 residues. Germline loops: CDR1 MNHNY, CDR2 SVGAGI (reference sequence).

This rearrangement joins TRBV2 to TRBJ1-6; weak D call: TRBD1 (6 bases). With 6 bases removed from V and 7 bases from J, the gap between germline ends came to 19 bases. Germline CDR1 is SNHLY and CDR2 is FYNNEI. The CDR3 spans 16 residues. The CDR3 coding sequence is TGTGCCAGCAGACAATCGAGAGCTACAGGGAATTCACCCCTCCACTTT. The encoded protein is CASRQSRATGNSPLHF. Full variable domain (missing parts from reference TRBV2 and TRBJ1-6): EPEVTQTPSHQVTQMGQEVILRCVPISNHLYFYWYRQILGQKVEFLVSFYNNEISEKSEIFDDQFSVERPDGSNFTLKIRSTKLEDSAMYFCASRQSRATGNSPLHFGNGTRLTVT.

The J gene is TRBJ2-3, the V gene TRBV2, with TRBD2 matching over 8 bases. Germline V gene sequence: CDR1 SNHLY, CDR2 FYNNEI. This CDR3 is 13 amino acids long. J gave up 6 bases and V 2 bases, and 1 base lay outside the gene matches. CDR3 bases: TGTGCCAGCAGTGAACAGCGGGGGGATACGCAGTATTTT. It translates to CASSEQRGDTQYF.

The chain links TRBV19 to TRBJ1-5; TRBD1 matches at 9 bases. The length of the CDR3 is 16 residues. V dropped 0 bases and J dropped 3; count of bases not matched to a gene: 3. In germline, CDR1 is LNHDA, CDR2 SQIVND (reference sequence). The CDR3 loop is CASSIETGGLNQPQHF. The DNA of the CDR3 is TGTGCCAGTAGTATAGAAACAGGGGGCCTCAATCAGCCCCAGCATTTT.

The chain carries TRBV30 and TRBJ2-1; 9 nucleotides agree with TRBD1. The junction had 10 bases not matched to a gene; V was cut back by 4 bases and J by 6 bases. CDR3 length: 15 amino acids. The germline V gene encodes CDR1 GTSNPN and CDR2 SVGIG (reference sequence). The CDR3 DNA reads TGTGCCTGGACTAAAGGCGGGACAGGGCTCAATGAGCAGTTCTTC. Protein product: CAWTKGGTGLNEQFF.

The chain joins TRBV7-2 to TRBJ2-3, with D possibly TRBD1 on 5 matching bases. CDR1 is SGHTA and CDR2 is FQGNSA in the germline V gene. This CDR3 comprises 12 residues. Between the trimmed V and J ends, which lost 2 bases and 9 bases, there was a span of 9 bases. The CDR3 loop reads CASSLQGRTQYF. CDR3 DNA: TGTGCCAGCAGCTTACAGGGTCGGACGCAGTATTTT.

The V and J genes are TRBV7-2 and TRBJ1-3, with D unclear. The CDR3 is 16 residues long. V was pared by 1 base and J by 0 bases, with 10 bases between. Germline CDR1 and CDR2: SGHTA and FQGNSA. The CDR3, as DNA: TGTGCCAGCAGCTTAGACAGCCCAGCCTCTGGAAACACCATATATTTT. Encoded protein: CASSLDSPASGNTIYF. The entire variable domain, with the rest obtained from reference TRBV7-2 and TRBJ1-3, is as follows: GAGVSQSPSNKVTEKGKDVELRCDPISGHTALYWYRQSLGQGLEFLIYFQGNSAPDKSGLPSDRFSAERTGGSVSTLTIQRTQQEDSAVYLCASSLDSPASGNTIYFGEGSWLTVV.

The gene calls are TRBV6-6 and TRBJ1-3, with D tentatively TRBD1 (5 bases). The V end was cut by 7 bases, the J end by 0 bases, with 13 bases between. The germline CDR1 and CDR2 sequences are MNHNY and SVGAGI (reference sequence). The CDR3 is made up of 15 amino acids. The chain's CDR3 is CASTLGGDSGNTIYF. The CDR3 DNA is TGTGCCAGCACTCTCGGAGGGGACTCTGGAAACACCATATATTTT.

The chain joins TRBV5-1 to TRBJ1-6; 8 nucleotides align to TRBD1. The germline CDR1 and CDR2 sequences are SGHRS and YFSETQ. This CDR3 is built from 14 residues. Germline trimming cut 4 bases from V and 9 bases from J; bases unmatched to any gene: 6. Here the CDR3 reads CASSVGQGGSPLHF. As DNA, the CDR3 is TGCGCCAGCAGCGTCGGACAGGGAGGTTCACCCCTCCACTTT.

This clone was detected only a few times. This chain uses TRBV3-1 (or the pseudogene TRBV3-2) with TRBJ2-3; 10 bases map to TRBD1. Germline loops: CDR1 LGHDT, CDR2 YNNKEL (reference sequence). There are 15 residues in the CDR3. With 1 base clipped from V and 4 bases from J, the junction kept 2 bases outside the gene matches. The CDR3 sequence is CASSQGQGASDTQYF. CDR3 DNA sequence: TGTGCCAGCAGCCAAGGACAGGGGGCGTCAGATACGCAGTATTTT.

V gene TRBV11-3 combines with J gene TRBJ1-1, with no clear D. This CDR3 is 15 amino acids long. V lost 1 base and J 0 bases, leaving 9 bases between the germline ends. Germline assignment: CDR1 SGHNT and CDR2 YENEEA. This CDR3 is CASSLGGGMNTEAFF. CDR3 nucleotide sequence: TGTGCCAGCAGCTTAGGGGGAGGGATGAACACTGAAGCTTTCTTT.

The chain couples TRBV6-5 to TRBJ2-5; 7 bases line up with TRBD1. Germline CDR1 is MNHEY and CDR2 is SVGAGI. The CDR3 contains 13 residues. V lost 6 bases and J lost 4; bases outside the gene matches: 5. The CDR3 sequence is CASSVTGRETQYF. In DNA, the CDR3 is TGTGCCAGCAGCGTGACAGGGAGAGAGACCCAGTACTTC.

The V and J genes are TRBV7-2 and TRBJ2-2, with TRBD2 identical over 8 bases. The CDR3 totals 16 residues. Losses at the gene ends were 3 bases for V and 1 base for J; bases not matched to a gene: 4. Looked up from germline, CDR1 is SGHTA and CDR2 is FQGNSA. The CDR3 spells CASSFRGGGNTGELFF. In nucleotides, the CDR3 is TGTGCCAGCAGCTTCCGGGGGGGAGGGAACACCGGGGAGCTGTTTTTT.